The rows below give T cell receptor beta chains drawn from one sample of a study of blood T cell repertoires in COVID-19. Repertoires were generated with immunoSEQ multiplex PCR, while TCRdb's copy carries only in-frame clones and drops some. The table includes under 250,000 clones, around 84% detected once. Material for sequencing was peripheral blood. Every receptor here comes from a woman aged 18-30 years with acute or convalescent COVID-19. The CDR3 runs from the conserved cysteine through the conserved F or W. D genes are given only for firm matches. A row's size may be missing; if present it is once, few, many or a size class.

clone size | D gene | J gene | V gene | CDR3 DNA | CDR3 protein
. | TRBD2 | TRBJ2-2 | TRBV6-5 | TGTGCCAGCAAGGCTAGCGGGAGTCCCGGGGAGCTGTTTTTT | CASKASGSPGELFF
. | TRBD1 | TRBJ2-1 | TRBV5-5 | TGTGCCAGCAGCTTGACGGGACAGGGAGTCAATGAGCAGTTCTTC | CASSLTGQGVNEQFF
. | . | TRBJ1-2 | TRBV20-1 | TGCAGTGCTAGTTACAATAACTATGGCTACACCTTC | CSASYNNYGYTF
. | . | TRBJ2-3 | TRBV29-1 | TGCAGCGTTGACTTAGTGGCGCAGTATTTT | CSVDLVAQYF
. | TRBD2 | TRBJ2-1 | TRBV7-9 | TGTGCCAGCAGCTTAGCTAAGGCTAGCGGGAGGGCGGTGCATGAGCAGTTCTTC | CASSLAKASGRAVHEQFF
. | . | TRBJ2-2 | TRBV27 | TGTGCCAGCAGTTTAGGAGCTGTCGGGGAGCTGTTTTTT | CASSLGAVGELFF
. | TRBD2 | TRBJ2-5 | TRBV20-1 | TGCAGTGCTAGTGGGCCTAGCGGGGTGGGGTACCAAGAGACCCAGTACTTC | CSASGPSGVGYQETQYF
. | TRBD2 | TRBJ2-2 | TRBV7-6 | TGTGCCAGCAGCTCGGGACTAGCCGACACCGGGGAGCTGTTTTTT | CASSSGLADTGELFF
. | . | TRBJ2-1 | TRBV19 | TGTGCCAGTACCCCCCTTGATCGGCGGGATAAGGCCGATGAGCAGTTCTTC | CASTPLDRRDKADEQFF
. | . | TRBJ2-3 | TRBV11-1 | TGTGCCAGCAGCTTGTTGCGCGATACGCAGTATTTT | CASSLLRDTQYF
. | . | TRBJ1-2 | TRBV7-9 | TGTGCCAGCAGCTTAGTTCTGCCGGGGATGAATGGCTACACCTTC | CASSLVLPGMNGYTF
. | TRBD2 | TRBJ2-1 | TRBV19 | TGTGCCAGTAGTTCCGCCGGGACTAGCGGACCTAGCTCCTACAATGAGCAGTTCTTC | CASSSAGTSGPSSYNEQFF
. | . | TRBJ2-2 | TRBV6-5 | TGTGCCAGCAGGCAGGGCAGTTCGAACACCGGGGAGCTGTTTTTT | CASRQGSSNTGELFF
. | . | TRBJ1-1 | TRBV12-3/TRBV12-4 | TGTGCCAGCAGTTTTTTGGCAACGAATGAAGCTTTCTTT | CASSFLATNEAFF
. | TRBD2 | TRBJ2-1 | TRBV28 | TGTGCCAACAGCGGGACTAGCGGGACCAATGAGCAGTTCTTC | CANSGTSGTNEQFF
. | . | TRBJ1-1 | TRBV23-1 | TGCGCCAGCAGTCGGGCCCTCGGGAGCCACGAAGCTTTCTTT | CASSRALGSHEAFF
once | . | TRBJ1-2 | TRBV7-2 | TGTGCCAGCACGTTGATAGGAGGGGATGGCTACACCTTC | CASTLIGGDGYTF
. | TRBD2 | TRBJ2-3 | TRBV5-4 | TGTGCCAGCAGCTTTATGTCGGGGACTAGTGCCACAGATACGCAGTATTTT | CASSFMSGTSATDTQYF
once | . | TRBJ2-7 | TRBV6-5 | TGTGCCAGCAGTAACCCGGGAAACTACGAGCAGTACTTC | CASSNPGNYEQYF
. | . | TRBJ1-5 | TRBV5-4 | TGTGCCAGCAGCTTGGGGCCCAGGGGTAGCAATCAGCCCCAGCATTTT | CASSLGPRGSNQPQHF
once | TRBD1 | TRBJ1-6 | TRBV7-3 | TGTGCCAGCAGCATAGACAGGGGTTTAGCATCACCCCTCCACTTT | CASSIDRGLASPLHF
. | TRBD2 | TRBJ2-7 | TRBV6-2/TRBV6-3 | TGTGCCAGCAGTTTGGTAGCGGGGTACGAGCAGTACTTC | CASSLVAGYEQYF